What follows is one T cell receptor (beta chain) and its context. This clone was seen just once. This clone's antigen is unknown. No per-base quality is available; no much larger clone lies one base away. This record belongs to a study of graft-versus-host responses after intestinal transplantation (dated by TCRdb to the early 2020s). As for the study more broadly: Multivisceral, liver-intestinal, or isolated intestinal transplants were received by the recipients. After intestinal transplantation, graft-versus-host and host-versus-graft alloreactive T cell clones in the graft, circulation and bone marrow were tracked using bulk TCR-beta CDR3 sequencing. Samples from three later patients were sequenced in-house on an Illumina MiSeq with MiXCR processing rather than by the commercial service. All recipients received anti-thymocyte globulin induction followed by maintenance tacrolimus and steroids for three to four years. To identify alloreactive clones, pre-transplant mixed lymphocyte reaction products were sequenced and compared with unstimulated pre-transplant donor and recipient T cells. Donor T cell macrochimerism was defined as a peak of at least 4% donor T cells among recipient peripheral blood mononuclear cells. The cohort enrolled approximately 24 intestinal transplant recipients, one of whom was a retransplant, and a few patients without pretransplant specimens were excluded. Study-level results and caveats: GvH clones turned up in recipient bone marrow, with some appearing earlier in ileal mucosa or blood, a pattern consistent with an intestinal mucosal origin. Early after transplant, declines in HvG clones were associated with peak levels of circulating GvH clones. High GvH to HvG T cell clonal ratios were observed in the allografts of patients with donor T cell macrochimerism. The conclusions were limited by the relatively low number and heterogeneity of the intestinal transplant patients.

The CDR1 and CDR2 encoded by the germline V gene (reference sequence) are SEHNR and FQNEAQ. V is trimmed back by 1 base and J by 8 bases, and the junction contains 5 bases that no gene match accounts for. The CDR3 contains 15 residues, cysteine and phenylalanine counted. Solely the CDR3 DNA is kept, with 45 bases framed from the first base. Libraries came from the immunoSEQ multiplex PCR assay. Adaptive Biotechnologies carried out high-throughput TCR-beta CDR3 sequencing of genomic DNA for most patients. Processing in the source paper ran as follows. TCR sequencing data for 18 patients were retrieved from Adaptive's ImmunoSEQ software; a few other patients were processed with MiXCR and VDJtools. CDR3 nucleotide sequences shared between donor and recipient were removed because the origin of such sequences could not be assigned. To count as alloreactive, a clone needed at least 2-fold expansion over unstimulated cells and a minimum CFSE-low frequency of 0.002% (template counts) or 0.001% (read counts). Mappable clones were those detected in sequenced pre-transplant spleen, lymph node, or MLR CFSE-low populations of the donor or recipient. Cumulative frequency of alloreactive clones was calculated as a percentage of all sequences weighted by copy number. Drawn from immuneACCESS, this table holds only the in-frame rearrangements with V and J called that TCRdb kept. Clones are partly lost; checked studies trace under half to an unresolved V gene and leave the rest unexplained. The DNA gave D and trimming, while V, J and clone size come from that table. The sample table holds approximately 60,000 clones, of which under 90% were seen once. The top ten hold 1.5% to 2% of the sample.

Intraepithelial and lamina propria lymphocytes were isolated from graft specimens using dithiothreitol, EDTA incubations and collagenase D digestion. Serial intestinal graft biopsy specimens collected up to 600 days after transplant underwent bulk TCR-beta sequencing. The rearrangement joined TRBV7-9 to TRBJ2-1; TRBD2 matches 10 bases in the middle. The sample here was ileum tissue, taken about 350 days after transplant. The clonotype comes from a human patient who received an intestinal transplant, so some T cells may come from the graft donor. CDR3 sequence: CASSLGLAGDYEQFF. The DNA reads TGTGCCAGCAGCTTAGGACTAGCGGGCGACTATGAGCAGTTCTTC.